This record looks at one T cell receptor beta chain sequence and its context. Its antigen specificity is not known. No base quality information exists; no much larger clone differs at one position. The CDR3, cysteine through phenylalanine, is 11 amino acids long. Left in the record is the CDR3 DNA by itself, 33 bases read in frame from the first base. The V and J ends are trimmed by 4 bases and 7 bases, leaving 4 bases between them. This specimen belongs to a study of CD8 T cells in ankylosing spondylitis (dated by TCRdb to the late 2010s). Notes on the research overall: T cell receptor beta repertoires were profiled in healthy donors and ankylosing spondylitis patients so that disease-linked TCR variants could be found. The full study cohort was made up of 25 ankylosing spondylitis patients and about a hundred healthy donors. Peripheral blood samples were taken, and synovial fluid was additionally collected from ankylosing spondylitis patients. The full study reports these points: The disease-linked clones had a CD8+ phenotype and were found at relatively low frequencies in peripheral blood. Some TCR beta motif variants had previously been reported in synovial fluid and blood of reactive arthritis patients, which suggested common disease-initiation mechanisms. A TCR beta motif made up of several highly homologous amino acid variants appeared to be characteristic of blood from ankylosing spondylitis patients. According to the report, matched synovial fluid samples from ankylosing spondylitis patients were significantly enriched for the disease-linked clones.

This sample was sequenced with an Illumina HiSeq 2500. TCR beta libraries were prepared by quantitative 5'-RACE with molecular barcodes. Processing in the source paper ran as follows. Disease-linked TCR variants were identified with a new computational method built on a probabilistic model of VDJ rearrangement. TCRdb reprocessing: public reads trimmed at Q25 with fastp, clones called with MiXCR, in-frame beta chains kept. Identical CDR3 proteins give one entry, which carries the most common genes and DNA. TCRdb, rather than the study authors, made the V and J calls. The table for this sample lists a few hundred thousand distinct CDR3 sequences; roughly 13% of them were counted only once. Under 7.5% of the sample comes from the top ten.

The chain is made from TRBV12-3 or TRBV12-4 and TRBJ2-2; too little of a D gene remains to name it. Sequencing was done on a sample of blood, either unsorted or a sorted T cell fraction (not recorded which). The source is a male donor with ankylosing spondylitis. DNA sequence: TGTGCCAGCAGTTCTAACGGGGAGCTGTTTTTT. Its protein reads: CASSSNGELFF.